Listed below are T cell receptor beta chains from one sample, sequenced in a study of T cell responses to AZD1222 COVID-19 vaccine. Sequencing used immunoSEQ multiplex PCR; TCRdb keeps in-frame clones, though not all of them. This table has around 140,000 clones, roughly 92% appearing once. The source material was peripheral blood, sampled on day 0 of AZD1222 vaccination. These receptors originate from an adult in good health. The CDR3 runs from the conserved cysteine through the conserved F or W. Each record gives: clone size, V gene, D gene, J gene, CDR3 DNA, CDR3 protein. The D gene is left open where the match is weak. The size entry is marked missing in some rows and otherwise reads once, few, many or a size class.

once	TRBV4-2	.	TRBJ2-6	TGTGCCAGCAGCCCCCCGGGTCTTTCTGGGGCCAACGTCCTGACTTTC	CASSPPGLSGANVLTF
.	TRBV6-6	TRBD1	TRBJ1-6	TGTGCCAGCAGTCCCAACTTTTACAGGGGACTGGTGGATTCACCCCTCCACTTT	CASSPNFYRGLVDSPLHF
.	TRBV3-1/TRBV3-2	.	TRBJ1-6	TGTGCCAGCAGCCGGTTTTGGACGGATAATAATTCACCCCTCCACTTT	CASSRFWTDNNSPLHF
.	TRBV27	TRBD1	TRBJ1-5	TGTGCCAGCAGTTCCGGGACAGCGGGACCCCCGGGCAATCAGCCCCAGCATTTT	CASSSGTAGPPGNQPQHF
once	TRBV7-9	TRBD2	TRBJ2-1	TGTGCCAGCAGCTTAGGACCGAAACTAGCGTACAATGAGCAGTTCTTC	CASSLGPKLAYNEQFF
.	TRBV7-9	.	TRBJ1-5	TGTGCCAGCAGCTTAGACGGGTTTCAGCCCCAGCATTTT	CASSLDGFQPQHF
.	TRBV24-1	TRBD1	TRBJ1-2	TGTGCCACCAGTGATGACACAGGGACAGACTATGGCTACACCTTC	CATSDDTGTDYGYTF
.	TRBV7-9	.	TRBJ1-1	TGTGCCAGCAGCTTCGCGAGGAACACTGAAGCTTTCTTT	CASSFARNTEAFF
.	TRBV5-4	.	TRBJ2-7	TGTGCCAGCAGCTTGGATTCAGTAAGGCTCTTC	CASSLDSVRLF
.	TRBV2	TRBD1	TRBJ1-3	TGTGCCAGCATGAGAGGGGGCCCTGGAAACACCATATATTTT	CASMRGGPGNTIYF
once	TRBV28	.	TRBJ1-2	TGTGCCAGCAAATTACAACCTAACTATGGCTACACCTTC	CASKLQPNYGYTF
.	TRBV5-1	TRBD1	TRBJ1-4	TGCGCCAGCAGCTTCCGACAGGGACCTAGATCGAGTGAAAAACTGTTTTTT	CASSFRQGPRSSEKLFF
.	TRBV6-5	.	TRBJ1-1	TGTGCCAGCAGTTACTCAGTGGGTATAGACACTGAAGCTTTCTTT	CASSYSVGIDTEAFF
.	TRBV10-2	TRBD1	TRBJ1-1	TGCGCCAGCAGTGTACAGGGGGCGCTTACTGAAGCTTTCTTT	CASSVQGALTEAFF
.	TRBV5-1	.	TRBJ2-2	TGCGCCAGCAGCTTGTGGGGGAATCTGAACACCGGGGAGCTGTTTTTT	CASSLWGNLNTGELFF
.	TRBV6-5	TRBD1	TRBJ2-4	TGTGCCAGCAGCCACGGGACAGACATTCAGTACTTC	CASSHGTDIQYF
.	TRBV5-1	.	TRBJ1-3	TGCGCCAGCAAGGAGAACCCCTCTGGAAACACCATATATTTT	CASKENPSGNTIYF
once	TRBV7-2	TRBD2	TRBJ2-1	TGTGCCAGCAGCCCCCCGACTAGCGGGGGGGCAAATGAGCAGTTCTTC	CASSPPTSGGANEQFF